This TCR beta chain originates from a study of OX40 agonist ivuxolimab in advanced cancers. Study details: Patients took ivuxolimab, an agonistic anti-OX40 (CD134) antibody. Intravenous ivuxolimab was administered to patients every 2 weeks at 0.01 to 10 mg/kg. Partial responses were seen in three patients, one with hepatocellular carcinoma and two with cutaneous melanoma. Study-level findings and limits: Clonal expansion from baseline to week 6 occurred in both CD4+ and CD8+ T cells.

On this clone: The antigen remains unidentified.

Profiled with immunoSEQ multiplex PCR; TCRdb holds only in-frame clones, not every one. Altogether 50,000 to 75,000 clones are present, approximately 93% being singletons, with the ten largest covering 18%. Germline CDR1 reads SGHDT; CDR2 reads YYEEEE. The CDR3 totals 16 residues. With V trimmed by 2 bases and J by 2 bases, 9 bases remained unmatched. The chain carries TRBV5-6 and TRBJ2-7, with 8 bases aligning to TRBD1. The material sequenced was CD4+ or CD8+ T cells sorted from blood, taken in a trial of the OX40 agonist ivuxolimab. This TCR was recovered from an adult with an advanced solid tumor such as melanoma, head and neck, liver or kidney cancer. As DNA, the CDR3 is TGTGCCAGCAGCTTCCCAGGACAGGGATGGGCCTACGAGCAGTACTTC. It encodes CASSFPGQGWAYEQYF. The whole variable domain, filled in from reference TRBV5-6 and TRBJ2-7, reads DAGVTQSPTHLIKTRGQQVTLRCSPKSGHDTVSWYQQALGQGPQFIFQYYEEEERQRGNFPDRFSGHQFPNYSSELNVNALLLGDSALYLCASSFPGQGWAYEQYFGPGTRLTVT.